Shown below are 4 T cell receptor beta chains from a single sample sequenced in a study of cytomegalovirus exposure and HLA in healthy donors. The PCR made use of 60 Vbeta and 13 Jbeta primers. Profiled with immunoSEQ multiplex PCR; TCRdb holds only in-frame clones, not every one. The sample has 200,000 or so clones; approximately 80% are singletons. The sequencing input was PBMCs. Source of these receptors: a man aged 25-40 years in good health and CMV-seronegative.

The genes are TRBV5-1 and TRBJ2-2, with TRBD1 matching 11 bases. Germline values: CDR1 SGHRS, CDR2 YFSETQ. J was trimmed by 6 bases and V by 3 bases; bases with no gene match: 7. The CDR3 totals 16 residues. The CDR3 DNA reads TGCGCCAGCAGCTCCGGACAGGGGGCGAGGGCCGGGGAGCTGTTTTTT. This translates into CASSSGQGARAGELFF.

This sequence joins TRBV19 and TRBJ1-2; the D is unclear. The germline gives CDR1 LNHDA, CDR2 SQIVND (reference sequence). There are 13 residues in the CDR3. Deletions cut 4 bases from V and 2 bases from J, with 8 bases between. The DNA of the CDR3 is TGTGCCAGTAGTAGGTCAGTGAACTATGGCTACACCTTC. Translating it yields CASSRSVNYGYTF.

CDR3 loop: CASSFGAGVGGSYEQFF. CDR3 bases: TGTGCCAGCAGCTTTGGAGCCGGGGTGGGAGGCTCGTATGAGCAGTTCTTC. This chain links TRBV5-5 with TRBJ2-1, with a weak D call TRBD2 (6 bases). This CDR3 is 17 amino acids long. V lost 2 bases and J 8 bases, leaving 23 bases between the germline ends. CDR1 is SGHKS and CDR2 is YYEKEE in the germline V gene (reference sequence).

CDR3 DNA sequence: TGTGCCACCGCGGGAGAACAGGGCTATAATTCACCCCTCCACTTT. Encoded protein: CATAGEQGYNSPLHF. V usage is TRBV6-5 and J usage is TRBJ1-6; tentative D call: TRBD1 (6 bases). The germline V and J ends were trimmed by 10 bases and 3 bases, with 16 bases remaining between them. CDR3 length: 15 residues. Germline loops: CDR1 MNHEY, CDR2 SVGAGI.